The sample holds one count of the clone carrying this TCR beta chain. The sample belongs to a study of blood T cells in healthy people across ages. The overall study: T cells yielded about one barcoded beta molecule per two cells through template switching.

Per sample, extraction of total RNA gave at least 5.5 micrograms in every case. The second PCR ran 7 to 11 cycles with a sample-barcoded 5' primer and J-beta primers. No fewer than 2.5 million CDR3-containing paired-end reads came from each sample. TCRdb ran MiXCR on the 5' RACE reads and lists one entry per CDR3 protein. The data contain about 1.8 million distinct CDR3 sequences, around half of them seen just once; the ten biggest clones take up over 2%. The CDR3 is 19 residues long. After removal of 0 bases from V and 1 base from J, the junction contained 13 bases not matched to a gene. Germline CDR1 reads MNHEY; CDR2 reads SMNVEV (reference sequence).

The V and J genes are TRBV27 and TRBJ2-3; 7 nucleotides line up with TRBD1. The sequenced sample consisted of blood. The sequence derives from a woman in her forties in good health. Here the CDR3 DNA reads TGTGCCAGCAGTTTATCGAGAGGACAGGCAAGTTTCGGCACAGATACGCAGTATTTT. Residues: CASSLSRGQASFGTDTQYF.